This entry lists 20 T cell receptor beta chains sequenced from one sample in a study of blood T cells in healthy people across ages. Sample-barcoded 5' priming and a J-beta primer mix drove a second PCR of roughly 6 to 12 cycles. From the 5' RACE reads, TCRdb called clonotypes with MiXCR, one entry per CDR3 protein. The sample records 700,000 or so distinct CDR3 sequences, around a fifth being singletons. Sequencing used blood. The receptors derive from a man in his 70s in good health.

V is TRBV12-3 or TRBV12-4 and J is TRBJ2-5, with a possible D match to TRBD2 (6 bases). CDR3 size: 15 residues. Trimming left V 8 bases short and J 4 bases short, with 20 bases between. CDR3 in DNA: TGTGCCAGCCTCCTCCACCGGTCCGGGAGAGAGACCCAGTACTTC. It encodes CASLLHRSGRETQYF.

A few counts support this clonotype. The chain uses TRBV12-3 or TRBV12-4 and TRBJ2-7; D may correspond to TRBD1 or TRBD2 (5 bases each). The V gene lost 6 bases and the J gene lost 0 bases, with 9 bases spanning the gap. This CDR3 region has 13 residues. Here the CDR3 DNA reads TGTGCCAGCAGGGGACGGTCCTCCTACGAGCAGTACTTC. It specifies CASRGRSSYEQYF.

This clonotype was seen repeatedly, ten times or more. This chain links TRBV28 with TRBJ2-5; TRBD1 aligns across 7 bases. The V gene end was trimmed by 5 bases and the J gene end by 5 bases; junction bases not matched to a gene: 8. This CDR3 region has 14 residues. Germline V gene sequence: CDR1 MDHEN, CDR2 SYDVKM. The CDR3 DNA follows: TGTGCCAGCAGTCACCGACAGGGAGTCGAGACCCAGTACTTC. This gives the protein CASSHRQGVETQYF. The whole variable domain, filled in from reference TRBV28 and TRBJ2-5, reads DVKVTQSSRYLVKRTGEKVFLECVQDMDHENMFWYRQDPGLGLRLIYFSYDVKMKEKGDIPEGYSVSREKKERFSLILESASTNQTSMYLCASSHRQGVETQYFGPGTRLLVL.

About this clonotype: Sequence at one end of the junction differs from germline and may be a read error. The chain links TRBV7-2 to TRBJ1-1, with D hard to call. This CDR3 is built from 13 residues. Looked up from germline, CDR1 is SGHTA and CDR2 is FQGNSA. The CDR3 reads CASSLSPNTETFF. The CDR3 DNA reads as TGTGCCAGCAGCTTATCCCCGAACACTGAAACTTTCTTT. Using reference TRBV7-2 and TRBJ1-1 for the parts outside the CDR3, the full variable domain is GAGVSQSPSNKVTEKGKDVELRCDPISGHTALYWYRQSLGQGLEFLIYFQGNSAPDKSGLPSDRFSAERTGGSVSTLTIQRTQQEDSAVYLCASSLSPNTETFFGQGTRLTVV.

This clonotype was picked up a small number of times. The chain recombines TRBV18 with TRBJ1-5, with D hard to call. Germline V lookup: CDR1 KGHSH, CDR2 LQKENI. Trimming cost V 3 bases and J 0 bases, with 9 bases left between them. The CDR3 length is 15 residues. The CDR3 region is CASSPDGYSNQPQHF. DNA for the CDR3: TGTGCCAGCTCACCCGACGGTTATAGCAATCAGCCCCAGCATTTT.

Comment on this clonotype: An end of the junction does not agree with germline; a read error may underlie this. The V call is TRBV4-1, the J call TRBJ1-1, with 8 bases fitting TRBD1. The CDR3 spans 14 residues. The germline V gene encodes CDR1 MGHRA and CDR2 YSYEKL. The CDR3 region is CVSSRDRLNTEAFF. The CDR3 DNA reads as TGCGTCAGCAGCCGGGACAGGCTGAACACTGAAGCTTTCTTT.

This clonotype was picked up a small number of times. The DNA for the CDR3 is TGTGCCAGCAGTGAAGGATGGCAGGGGTATGAAAAACTGTTTTTT. It yields the protein CASSEGWQGYEKLFF. This chain uses TRBV2 with TRBJ1-4; the D gene is possibly TRBD1 (6 bases). CDR1 and CDR2 (germline): SNHLY, FYNNEI. The CDR3 length is 15 residues. Trimming cost V 1 base and J 6 bases, with 12 bases left between them.

The genes are TRBV4-3 and TRBJ2-7; D might be TRBD1 or TRBD2, each matching 5 bases. The CDR3 has 13 amino acids. V was pared by 0 bases and J by 6 bases, with 9 bases between. Germline CDR1 LGHNA, CDR2 YSLEER. The CDR3 bases are TGCGCCAGCAGCCAAGACGTTGGGGGCGAGCAGTACTTC. Translated, it gives CASSQDVGGEQYF.

The V call is TRBV18, the J call TRBJ2-1, with D unclear. Looked up from germline, CDR1 is KGHSH and CDR2 is LQKENI. V was cut by 3 bases and J by 5 bases, with 11 bases left in between. This CDR3 is 14 amino acids long. CDR3 amino acids: CASSPNAVDNEQFF. The CDR3 nucleotides read TGTGCCAGCTCACCCAACGCAGTAGACAATGAGCAGTTCTTC.

This clonotype was seen just once. This rearrangement joins TRBV7-2 to TRBJ2-2; tentative D call: TRBD2 (6 bases). Trimming took 2 bases from V and 0 from J, leaving 10 bases between them. This CDR3 spans 16 amino acids. Looked up from germline, CDR1 is SGHTA and CDR2 is FQGNSA. The CDR3 reads CASSLFGGTNTGELFF. The CDR3 bases are TGTGCCAGCAGCTTATTCGGCGGGACGAACACCGGGGAGCTGTTTTTT.

The chain employs TRBV5-1 and TRBJ2-6, with TRBD2 matching over 11 bases. This CDR3 contains 18 residues. Per the germline V gene, CDR1 is SGHRS and CDR2 is YFSETQ. Trimming cost V 4 bases and J 0 bases; bases outside gene matches: 6. The CDR3 sequence: CASSPQLAGASGANVLTF. The CDR3 bases are TGCGCCAGCAGCCCCCAACTAGCGGGGGCCTCTGGGGCCAACGTCCTGACTTTC.

This clonotype was picked up a small number of times. The chain links TRBV24-1 to TRBJ2-2; 8 positions match TRBD2. The germline CDR1 and CDR2 sequences are KGHDR and SFDVKD. V lost 3 bases and J lost 7; bases outside the gene matches: 12. CDR3 length: 17 amino acids. DNA for the CDR3: TGTGCCACCAGTGATCCCTCGGTAGCGGGGAGATTCGGGGAGCTGTTTTTT. This translates into CATSDPSVAGRFGELFF.

This chain connects TRBV20-1 to TRBJ2-2; D might be TRBD1 or TRBD2, each matching 5 bases. Germline CDR1 is DFQATT and CDR2 is SNEGSKA (reference sequence). The germline V and J ends were trimmed by 6 bases and 1 base, with 15 bases remaining between them. CDR3 length equals 15 residues. CDR3 DNA sequence: TGCAGTGCCAAGGGAGTTACAGGGAACACCGGGGAGCTGTTTTTT. Protein product: CSAKGVTGNTGELFF.

This chain connects TRBV11-3 to TRBJ2-3; 8 nucleotides line up with TRBD2. Germline CDR1 SGHNT, CDR2 YENEEA. J lost 3 bases, V lost 7 bases, and 9 bases had no gene match. This CDR3 has 15 amino acids. CDR3 loop: CASTPSAGETDTQYF. DNA of the CDR3: TGTGCCAGCACCCCGTCAGCGGGAGAAACAGATACGCAGTATTTT. The complete variable domain, with remaining parts taken from reference TRBV11-3 and TRBJ2-3, reads EAGVVQSPRYKIIEKKQPVAFWCNPISGHNTLYWYLQNLGQGPELLIRYENEEAVDDSQLPKDRFSAERLKGVDSTLKIQPAELGDSAVYLCASTPSAGETDTQYFGPGTRLTVL.

V and J are TRBV19 and TRBJ2-3; 8 bases agree with TRBD1. This CDR3 spans 14 amino acids. The germline V gene encodes CDR1 LNHDA and CDR2 SQIVND (reference sequence). V shed 10 bases, J shed 0 bases, and the junction held 6 bases outside the gene matches. CDR3 DNA sequence: TGTGCCACCGGACAGGGTCCAAGCACAGATACGCAGTATTTT. Translated: CATGQGPSTDTQYF.

The chain couples TRBV20-1 to TRBJ2-1, with D tentatively TRBD1 (6 bases). V was clipped by 4 bases and J by 1 base, with 14 bases between them. CDR1 is DFQATT and CDR2 is SNEGSKA in the germline V gene (reference sequence). The CDR3 is made up of 15 amino acids. The CDR3 DNA follows: TGCAGTGCTAACAAGGGGGTTCGTTCCTACAATGAGCAGTTCTTC. It codes for CSANKGVRSYNEQFF.

In its sample, this clonotype was seen a few times. The V gene is TRBV6-2 or TRBV6-3, the J gene TRBJ2-3, with D unclear. The CDR3 runs to 13 residues. Trimming stripped 5 bases from V and 5 bases from J, with 11 bases between. Germline V gene lookup returns CDR1 MNHEY and CDR2 SVGEGT. The CDR3 loop reads CASSPFRLDTQYF. CDR3 in DNA: TGTGCCAGCAGTCCCTTCCGACTAGATACGCAGTATTTT.

The chain is built from TRBV28 and TRBJ1-2; D gene ambiguous. Deletions cut 10 bases from V and 2 bases from J, with 11 bases between. The CDR3 sequence is 12 residues long. Germline CDR1 is MDHEN and CDR2 is SYDVKM. The CDR3 coding sequence is TGTGCCACTAGAACGCCGAACTATGGCTACACCTTC. Protein product: CATRTPNYGYTF.

The sample holds a few counts of this clonotype. The genes are TRBV14 and TRBJ2-7; TRBD2 aligns across 8 bases. The junction had 6 bases not matched to a gene; V was cut back by 1 base and J by 4 bases. This CDR3 is built from 15 residues. Per germline, CDR1 SGHDN and CDR2 FVKESK. The CDR3 region has the DNA TGTGCCAGCAGCCAAGGCGTAGCGGGGTGGTACGAGCAGTACTTC. Its protein is CASSQGVAGWYEQYF.

This clonotype was observed a handful of times. The chain employs TRBV5-1 and TRBJ2-3, with TRBD2 matching 7 bases. The CDR3 length is 16 residues. With 1 base clipped from V and 0 bases from J, the junction kept 5 bases outside the gene matches. Looked up from germline, CDR1 is SGHRS and CDR2 is YFSETQ. CDR3 region: CASSLWDSGSTDTQYF. CDR3 bases: TGCGCCAGCAGCTTGTGGGATAGCGGGAGCACAGATACGCAGTATTTT.